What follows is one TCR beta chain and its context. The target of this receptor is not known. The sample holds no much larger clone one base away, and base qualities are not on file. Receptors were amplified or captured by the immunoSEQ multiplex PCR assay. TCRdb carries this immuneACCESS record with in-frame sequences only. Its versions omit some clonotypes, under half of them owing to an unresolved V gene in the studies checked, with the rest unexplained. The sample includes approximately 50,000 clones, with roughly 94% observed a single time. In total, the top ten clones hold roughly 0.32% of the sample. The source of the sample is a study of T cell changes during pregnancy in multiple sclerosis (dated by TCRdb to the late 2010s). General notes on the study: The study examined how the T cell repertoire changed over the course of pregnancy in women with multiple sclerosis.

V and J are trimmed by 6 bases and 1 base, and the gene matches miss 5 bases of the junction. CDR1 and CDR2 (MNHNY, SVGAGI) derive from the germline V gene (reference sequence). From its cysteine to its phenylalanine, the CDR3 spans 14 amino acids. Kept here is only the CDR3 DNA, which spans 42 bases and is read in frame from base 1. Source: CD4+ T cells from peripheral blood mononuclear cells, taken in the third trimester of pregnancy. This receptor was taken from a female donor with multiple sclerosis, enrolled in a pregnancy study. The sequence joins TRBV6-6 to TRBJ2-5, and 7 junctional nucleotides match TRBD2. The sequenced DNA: TGTGCCAGCAGCCCGGGACTACTCCAAGAGACCCAGTACTTC. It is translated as CASSPGLLQETQYF.